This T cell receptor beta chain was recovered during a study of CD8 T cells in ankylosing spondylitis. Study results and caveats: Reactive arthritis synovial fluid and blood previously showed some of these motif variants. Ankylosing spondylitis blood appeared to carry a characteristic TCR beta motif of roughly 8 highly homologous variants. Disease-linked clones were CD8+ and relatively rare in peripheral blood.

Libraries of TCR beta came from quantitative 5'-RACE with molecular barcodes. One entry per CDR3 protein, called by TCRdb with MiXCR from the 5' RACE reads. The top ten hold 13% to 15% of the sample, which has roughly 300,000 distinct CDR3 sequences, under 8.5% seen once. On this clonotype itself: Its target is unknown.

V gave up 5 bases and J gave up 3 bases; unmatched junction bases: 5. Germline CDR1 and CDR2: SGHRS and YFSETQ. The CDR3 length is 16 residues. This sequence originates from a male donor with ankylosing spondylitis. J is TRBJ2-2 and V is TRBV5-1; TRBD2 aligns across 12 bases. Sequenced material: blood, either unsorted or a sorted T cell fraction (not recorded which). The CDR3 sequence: CASSLGLAGHTGELFF. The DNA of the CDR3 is TGCGCCAGCAGTCTCGGACTAGCGGGACACACCGGGGAGCTGTTTTTT.